This TCR beta chain was found in a study of T cell responses to AZD1222 COVID-19 vaccine. Between the trimmed V and J ends, which lost 6 bases and 3 bases, there was a span of 12 bases. CDR1 and CDR2 from the germline V gene are MNHEY and SVGAGI. The CDR3 runs to 13 residues. Findings and caveats of the study: Donors skewed white British and female; clonal diversity was possibly underestimated. It was only 6 or 7 AZD1222 recipients who were seropositive at baseline. Unmutated regions of variants are reportedly targeted by nearly half of spike-specific TCRs.

Method: immunoSEQ multiplex PCR; TCRdb's copy keeps in-frame clones and lacks some. The sample carries some 120,000 clones, 70% to 90% recorded once. As to this clone: Its antigen is unknown.

J is TRBJ2-7 and V is TRBV6-5, with D perhaps TRBD1 or TRBD2 (5 bases each). The sequence came from an adult in good health. This sample comprised peripheral blood, obtained on day 0 of AZD1222 vaccination. CDR3 loop: CASSRGPVYEQYF. The DNA for the CDR3 is TGTGCCAGCAGCCGGGGACCCGTCTACGAGCAGTACTTC.